This TCR beta chain was observed in a study of blood T cell repertoires in COVID-19. Turning to the study itself: Samples representing acute and convalescent COVID-19 were sourced from the United States, Italy and Spain. From T cells, B-cell-depleted T cells, or PBMCs came the material, which was cDNA or gDNA.

Per the original methods: Estimated nucleated cell counts came from reference gene primer amplification. Assay: immunoSEQ multiplex PCR; the TCRdb copy retains only in-frame clones and omits some. The V and J calls and clone size are taken from that table; D and trimming were inferred from the DNA. The sample shows about 140,000 clones, approximately 84% of them seen only once. The sample was peripheral blood. This receptor was taken from a woman in her sixties with acute or convalescent COVID-19.

The CDR3 loop reads CASSYGQGGAYGYTF. The CDR3 nucleotides read TGTGCCAGCAGTTACGGACAGGGTGGGGCGTATGGCTACACCTTC. The chain employs TRBV6-2 or TRBV6-3 and TRBJ1-2, with 8 nucleotides matching TRBD1. Per germline, CDR1 MNHEY and CDR2 SVGEGT. V trimming: 2 bases; J trimming: 5 bases; junction bases outside the gene matches: 7. The CDR3 covers 15 residues.